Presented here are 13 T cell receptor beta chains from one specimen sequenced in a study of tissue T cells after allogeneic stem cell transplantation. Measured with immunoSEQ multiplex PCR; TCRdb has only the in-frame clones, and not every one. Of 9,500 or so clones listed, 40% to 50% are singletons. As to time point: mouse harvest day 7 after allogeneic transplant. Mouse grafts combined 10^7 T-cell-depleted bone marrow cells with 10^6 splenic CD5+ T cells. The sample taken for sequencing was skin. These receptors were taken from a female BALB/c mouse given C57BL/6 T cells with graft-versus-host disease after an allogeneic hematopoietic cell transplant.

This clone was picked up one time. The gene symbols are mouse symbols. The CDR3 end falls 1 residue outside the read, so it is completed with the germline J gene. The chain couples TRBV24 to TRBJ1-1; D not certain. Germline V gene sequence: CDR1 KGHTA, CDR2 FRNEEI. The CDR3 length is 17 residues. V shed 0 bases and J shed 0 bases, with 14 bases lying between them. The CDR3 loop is CASSLYPETPANTEVFF. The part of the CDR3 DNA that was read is TGTGCCAGCAGTCTGTATCCCGAAACACCTGCAAACACAGAAGTCTTC.

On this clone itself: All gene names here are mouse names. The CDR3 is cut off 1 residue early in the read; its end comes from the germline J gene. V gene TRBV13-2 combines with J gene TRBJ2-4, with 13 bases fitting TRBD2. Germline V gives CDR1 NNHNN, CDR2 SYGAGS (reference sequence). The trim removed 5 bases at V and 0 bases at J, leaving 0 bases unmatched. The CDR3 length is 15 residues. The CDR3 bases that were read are TGTGCCAGCGGGGGACTGGGGGGGAGTCAAAACACCTTGTAC. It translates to CASGGLGGSQNTLY. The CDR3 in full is CASGGLGGSQNTLYF.

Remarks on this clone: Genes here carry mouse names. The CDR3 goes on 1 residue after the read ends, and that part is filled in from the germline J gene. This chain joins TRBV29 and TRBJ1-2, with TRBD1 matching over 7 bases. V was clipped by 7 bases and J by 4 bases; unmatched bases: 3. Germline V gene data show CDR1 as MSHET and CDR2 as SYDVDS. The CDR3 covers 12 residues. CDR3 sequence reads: CASNRGGSDYTF. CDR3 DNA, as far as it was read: TGTGCTAGCAACAGGGGTGGCTCCGACTACACC.

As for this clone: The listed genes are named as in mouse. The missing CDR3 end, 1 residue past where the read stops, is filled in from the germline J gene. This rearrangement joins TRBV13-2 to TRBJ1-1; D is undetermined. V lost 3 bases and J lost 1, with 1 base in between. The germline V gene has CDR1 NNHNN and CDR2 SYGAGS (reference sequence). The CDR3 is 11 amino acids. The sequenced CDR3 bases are TGTGCCAGCGGTGGAAACACAGAAGTCTTC. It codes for CASGGNTEVF. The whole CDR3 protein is CASGGNTEVFF.

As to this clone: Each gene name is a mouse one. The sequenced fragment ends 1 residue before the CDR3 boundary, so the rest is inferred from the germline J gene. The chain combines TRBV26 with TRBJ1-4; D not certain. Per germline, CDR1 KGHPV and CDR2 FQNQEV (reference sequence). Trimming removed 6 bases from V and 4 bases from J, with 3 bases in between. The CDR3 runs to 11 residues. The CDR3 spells CASSNNERLFF. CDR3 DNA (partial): TGTGCCAGCAGCAACAACGAAAGATTATTT.

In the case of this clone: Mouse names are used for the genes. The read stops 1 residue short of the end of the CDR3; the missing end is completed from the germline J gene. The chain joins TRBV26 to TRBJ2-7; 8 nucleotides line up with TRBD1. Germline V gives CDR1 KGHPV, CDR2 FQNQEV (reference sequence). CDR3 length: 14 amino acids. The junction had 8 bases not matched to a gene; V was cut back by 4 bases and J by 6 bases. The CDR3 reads CASSPLRQGAEQYF. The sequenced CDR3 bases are TGTGCCAGCAGTCCTCTACGGCAGGGGGCTGAACAGTAC.

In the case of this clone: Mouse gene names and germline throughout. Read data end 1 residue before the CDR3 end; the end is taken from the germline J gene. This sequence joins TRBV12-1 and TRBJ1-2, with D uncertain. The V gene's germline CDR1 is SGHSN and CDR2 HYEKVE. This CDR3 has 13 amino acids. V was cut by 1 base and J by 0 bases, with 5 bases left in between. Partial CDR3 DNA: TGTGCCAGCTCTCTACAGACAAACTCCGACTACACC. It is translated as CASSLQTNSDYT. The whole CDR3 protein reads CASSLQTNSDYTF.

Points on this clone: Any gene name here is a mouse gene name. CDR3 residues: CSSSRQGGAETLYF. The part of the CDR3 DNA that was read is TGCTCCAGCAGTCGCCAGGGTGGTGCAGAAACGCTGTAT. This rearrangement joins TRBV23 to TRBJ2-3; the D segment call TRBD1 is taken from the table without a DNA check. Coverage ceases 1 residue before the CDR3 finishes, and the germline J gene fills in the end. This CDR3 is 14 amino acids long. CDR1 is KGHTA and CDR2 is FQNQQP in the germline V gene.

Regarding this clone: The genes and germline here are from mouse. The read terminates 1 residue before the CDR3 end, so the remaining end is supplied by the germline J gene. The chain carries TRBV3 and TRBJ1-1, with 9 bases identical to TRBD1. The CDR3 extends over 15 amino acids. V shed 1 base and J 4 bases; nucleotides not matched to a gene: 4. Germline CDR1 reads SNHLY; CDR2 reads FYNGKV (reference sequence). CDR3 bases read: TGTGCCAGCAGCTTAGGTGGGACAGGGTTCACAGAAGTCTTC. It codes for CASSLGGTGFTEVF. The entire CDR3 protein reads CASSLGGTGFTEVFF.

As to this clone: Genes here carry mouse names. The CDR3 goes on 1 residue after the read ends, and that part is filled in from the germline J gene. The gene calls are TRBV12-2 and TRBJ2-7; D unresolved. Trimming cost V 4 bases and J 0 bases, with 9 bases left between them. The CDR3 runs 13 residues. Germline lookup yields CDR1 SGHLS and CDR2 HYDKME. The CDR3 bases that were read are TGTGCCAGCTCCTCGGCGGGCTCCTATGAACAGTAC. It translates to CASSSAGSYEQY. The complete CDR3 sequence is CASSSAGSYEQYF. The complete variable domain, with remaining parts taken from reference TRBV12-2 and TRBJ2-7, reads NSGVVQSPRYIIKGKGERSILKCIPISGHLSVAWYQQTQGQELKFFIQHYDKMERDKGNLPSRFSVQQFDDYHSEMNMSALELEDSAVYFCASSSAGSYEQYFGPGTRLTVL.

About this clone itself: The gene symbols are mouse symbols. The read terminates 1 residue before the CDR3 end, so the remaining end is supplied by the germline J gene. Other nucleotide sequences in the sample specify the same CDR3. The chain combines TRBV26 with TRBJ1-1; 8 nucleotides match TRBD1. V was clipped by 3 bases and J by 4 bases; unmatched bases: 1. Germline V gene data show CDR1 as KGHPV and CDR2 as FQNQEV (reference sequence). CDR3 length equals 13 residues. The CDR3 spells CASSLTGGTEVFF. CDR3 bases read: TGTGCCAGCAGTCTAACAGGGGGCACAGAAGTCTTC. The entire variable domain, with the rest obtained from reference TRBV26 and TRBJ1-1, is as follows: NSKVIQTPRYLVKGQGQKAKMRCIPEKGHPVVFWYQQNKNNEFKFLINFQNQEVLQQIDMTEKRFSAECPSNSPCSLEIQSSEAGDSALYLCASSLTGGTEVFFGKGTRLTVV.

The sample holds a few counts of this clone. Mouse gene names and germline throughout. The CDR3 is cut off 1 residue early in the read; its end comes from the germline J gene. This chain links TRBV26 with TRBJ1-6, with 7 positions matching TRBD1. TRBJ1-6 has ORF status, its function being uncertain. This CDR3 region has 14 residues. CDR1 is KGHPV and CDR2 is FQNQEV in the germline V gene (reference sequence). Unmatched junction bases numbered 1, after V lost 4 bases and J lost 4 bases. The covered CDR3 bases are TGTGCCAGCAGTCCGGGACAGTATAATTCGCCCCTCTAC. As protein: CASSPGQYNSPLY. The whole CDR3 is CASSPGQYNSPLYF.

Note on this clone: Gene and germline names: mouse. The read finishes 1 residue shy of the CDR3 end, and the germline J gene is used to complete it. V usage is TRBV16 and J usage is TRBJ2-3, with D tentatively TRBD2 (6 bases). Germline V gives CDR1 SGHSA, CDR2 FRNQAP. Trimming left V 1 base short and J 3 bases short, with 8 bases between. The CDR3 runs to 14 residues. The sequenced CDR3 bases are TGTGCAAGCAGCTTAGGCTGGGGCGCAGAAACGCTGTAT. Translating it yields CASSLGWGAETLY. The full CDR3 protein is CASSLGWGAETLYF.